Listed below are T cell receptor beta chains from one sample, sequenced in a study of cytomegalovirus exposure and HLA in healthy donors. Using immunoSEQ multiplex PCR, the repertoire was profiled, and TCRdb retains in-frame clones only, with some absent. In the table there are 98,000 or so clones, about 74% of which are singletons. Sequencing was performed on PBMCs. The source is a man between 60 and 75 years old in good health and CMV-seropositive. Both conserved end residues are part of each CDR3. A D gene is named only where the DNA matches it firmly. Clone size is stated in some rows and not others, as once, few, many or a class when expanded.

CDR3: CASSSLEPGQGYF; DNA: TGCGCCAGCAGCTCCCTGGAACCGGGACAGGGCTACTTC; size: NA; D: TRBD1; length: 13; J: TRBJ2-7; V: TRBV5-1
CDR3: CASSQEGPGHSSYEQYF; DNA: TGTGCCAGCAGCCAAGAGGGACCGGGACACAGCTCCTACGAGCAGTACTTC; size: NA; D: NA; length: 17; J: TRBJ2-7; V: TRBV4-2
CDR3: CASSLDRGPGLAASGSETQYF; DNA: TGCGCCAGCAGCTTAGACAGGGGACCGGGACTAGCGGCCTCGGGGTCCGAGACCCAGTACTTC; size: NA; D: TRBD2; length: 21; J: TRBJ2-5; V: TRBV5-1
CDR3: CASSLAQNSPLHF; DNA: TGTGCCAGCAGCTTAGCTCAGAATTCACCCCTCCACTTT; size: medium-sized; D: NA; length: 13; J: TRBJ1-6; V: TRBV7-2
CDR3: CSARYGNNTF; DNA: TGCAGTGCTAGATACGGGAATAACACCTTC; size: NA; D: NA; length: 10; J: TRBJ1-2; V: TRBV20-1
CDR3: CAILSGGENIQYF; DNA: TGTGCCATCCTAAGCGGGGGAGAAAACATTCAGTACTTC; size: NA; D: TRBD2; length: 13; J: TRBJ2-4; V: TRBV6-5
CDR3: CASSLHGTPNYGYTF; DNA: TGTGCCAGCAGCTTACACGGGACACCTAACTATGGCTACACCTTC; size: NA; D: NA; length: 15; J: TRBJ1-2; V: TRBV7-9
CDR3: CRTKSGNNEQFF; DNA: TGCAGGACGAAGTCAGGGAACAATGAGCAGTTCTTC; size: many; D: NA; length: 12; J: TRBJ2-1; V: TRBV29-1
CDR3: CASSVSPRRGGQETQYF; DNA: TGTGCCAGCAGCGTATCTCCGAGGCGGGGAGGACAAGAGACCCAGTACTTC; size: NA; D: NA; length: 17; J: TRBJ2-5; V: TRBV9
CDR3: CASSQDRAGQGDIYF; DNA: TGTGCCAGCAGCCAAGATAGGGCAGGTCAGGGGGACATATATTTT; size: NA; D: TRBD1; length: 15; J: TRBJ1-3; V: TRBV4-2
CDR3: CASTTYASNEQFF; DNA: TGTGCCAGCACCACATACGCAAGCAATGAGCAGTTCTTC; size: NA; D: NA; length: 13; J: TRBJ2-1; V: TRBV7-8
CDR3: CASSSQPGQNYGYTF; DNA: TGTGCCAGCAGTTCGCAGCCAGGGCAGAACTATGGCTACACCTTC; size: once; D: NA; length: 15; J: TRBJ1-2; V: TRBV6-5